This is a list of T cell receptor beta chains from one sample in a study of T cell changes during pregnancy in multiple sclerosis. Profiling relied on immunoSEQ multiplex PCR, and the TCRdb table lists in-frame clones only, not all of them. The sample records 50,000 to 75,000 clones, roughly 89% being singletons. Sequences were derived from peripheral blood, sampled after pregnancy. These receptors were taken from a female donor in good health, enrolled as a control in a pregnancy study. CDR3s include the opening cysteine and the closing phenylalanine or tryptophan. D genes are given only for firm matches. Expanded clones get a size class; other rows say once, few or many, or leave the size out.

>.|.|TRBJ2-3|TRBV7-2
CASSPPGTDTQYF
TGTGCCAGCAGCCCCCCCGGCACAGATACGCAGTATTTT
>.|TRBD2|TRBJ2-1|TRBV2
CASCRLAGGPNEQFF
TGTGCCAGCTGCAGACTAGCGGGGGGCCCCAATGAGCAGTTCTTC
>.|.|TRBJ2-3|TRBV7-9
CASSSRVSTDTQYF
TGTGCCAGCAGCTCCCGGGTCAGCACAGATACGCAGTATTTT
>.|TRBD1|TRBJ2-2|TRBV5-4
CASSDRGIDTGELFF
TGTGCCAGCAGCGACAGGGGGATTGACACCGGGGAGCTGTTTTTT
>.|TRBD1|TRBJ1-1|TRBV11-3
CASTGTEWGTEAFF
TGTGCCAGCACAGGGACAGAATGGGGCACTGAAGCTTTCTTT
>.|.|TRBJ2-1|TRBV7-2
CASSPSPRNEQFF
TGTGCCAGCAGCCCCTCGCCTAGGAATGAGCAGTTCTTC
>.|.|TRBJ2-5|TRBV7-9
CASSLSLQETQYF
TGTGCCAGCAGCTTATCCCTCCAAGAGACCCAGTACTTC
>once|TRBD2|TRBJ2-7|TRBV4-3
CASSQDVRGGYYEQYF
TGCGCCAGCAGCCAAGATGTCCGGGGGGGCTACTACGAGCAGTACTTC
>.|.|TRBJ2-1|TRBV7-2
CASSLIRGSYNEQFF
TGTGCCAGCAGCTTAATAAGAGGCTCCTACAATGAGCAGTTCTTC
>.|.|TRBJ1-5|TRBV5-6
CASSPRTEGNQPQHF
TGTGCCAGCAGCCCGAGGACAGAGGGCAATCAGCCCCAGCATTTT
>.|TRBD2|TRBJ2-3|TRBV9
CASSPRAGGTDTQYF
TGTGCCAGCAGCCCACGAGCGGGGGGTACAGATACGCAGTATTTT
>.|.|TRBJ1-2|TRBV6-1
CASSEGPGNGYTF
TGTGCCAGCAGTGAAGGTCCGGGGAATGGCTACACCTTC
>.|TRBD1|TRBJ1-1|TRBV25-1
CASSARTGVMNTEAFF
TGTGCCAGCAGCGCAAGAACAGGGGTTATGAACACTGAAGCTTTCTTT
>.|TRBD1|TRBJ1-1|TRBV6-6
CASSPTGKPEAFF
TGTGCCAGCAGTCCGACAGGGAAACCTGAAGCTTTCTTT
>.|.|TRBJ2-3|TRBV19
CASSISDTQYF
TGTGCCAGTAGTATATCGGATACGCAGTATTTT
>.|TRBD1|TRBJ2-7|TRBV30
CAWHRDRGHEQYF
TGTGCCTGGCACCGGGACAGGGGCCACGAGCAGTACTTC
>.|.|TRBJ2-2|TRBV30
CAWVRQVNTGELFF
TGTGCCTGGGTAAGACAGGTGAACACCGGGGAGCTGTTTTTT
>.|.|TRBJ1-6|TRBV2
CASSVRWGDNSPLHF
TGTGCCAGCAGTGTCCGTTGGGGGGACAATTCACCCCTCCACTTT
>.|TRBD1|TRBJ1-2|TRBV2
CASSEASVGQGTNGYTF
TGTGCCAGCAGTGAAGCTTCGGTGGGACAGGGGACCAATGGCTACACCTTC
>.|.|TRBJ2-1|TRBV7-2
CASSLGRGQYNEQFF
TGTGCCAGCAGCTTAGGGCGGGGGCAATACAATGAGCAGTTCTTC
>.|.|TRBJ2-4|TRBV2
CASSEDSLAKNIQYF
TGTGCCAGCAGTGAAGACAGTCTAGCCAAAAACATTCAGTACTTC
>.|TRBD2|TRBJ2-5|TRBV6-5
CASRNSGGVQETQYF
TGTGCCAGCAGGAATAGCGGGGGGGTTCAAGAGACCCAGTACTTC
>.|.|TRBJ2-7|TRBV5-4
CASSSSPYEQYF
TGTGCCAGCAGCTCCTCTCCCTACGAGCAGTACTTC
>.|.|TRBJ2-7|TRBV5-1
CASSPQNPTYEQYF
TGCGCCAGCAGCCCACAGAACCCGACCTACGAGCAGTACTTC
>.|.|TRBJ1-1|TRBV5-1
CASSYTANTEAFF
TGCGCCAGCAGCTATACAGCGAACACTGAAGCTTTCTTT
>.|.|TRBJ2-1|TRBV18
CASSPGEIAFF
TGTGCCAGCTCACCCGGGGAAATAGCGTTCTTC
>.|TRBD2|TRBJ2-3|TRBV9
CASSVMTSGTDTQYF
TGTGCCAGCAGCGTAATGACTAGCGGGACAGATACGCAGTATTTT
>.|.|TRBJ2-5|TRBV15
CATSREGAQYF
TGTGCCACCAGCAGAGAGGGCGCCCAGTACTTC
>.|.|TRBJ1-4|TRBV30
CAWGWEGEKLFF
TGTGCCTGGGGATGGGAGGGTGAAAAACTGTTTTTT
>.|.|TRBJ2-2|TRBV4-2
CASSQDMTTGELFF
TGTGCCAGCAGCCAAGACATGACTACCGGGGAGCTGTTTTTT
>.|.|TRBJ2-1|TRBV7-8
CASSLGPYEQFF
TGTGCCAGCAGCTTGGGCCCCTATGAGCAGTTCTTC
>.|.|TRBJ2-2|TRBV2
CASSEAWRNTGELFF
TGTGCCAGCAGTGAAGCCTGGAGGAACACCGGGGAGCTGTTTTTT
>.|.|TRBJ1-2|TRBV4-2
CASSQGTVYGYTF
TGTGCCAGCAGCCAAGGGACAGTGTATGGCTACACCTTC
>.|.|TRBJ1-5|TRBV7-2
CASSSYRDQPQHF
TGTGCCAGCAGCTCTTACAGGGATCAGCCCCAGCATTTT
>.|TRBD1|TRBJ1-2|TRBV19
CASTTGGSGYTF
TGTGCCAGTACTACAGGGGGCTCTGGCTACACCTTC
>.|TRBD2|TRBJ2-3|TRBV2
CASSAASGGSTDTQYF
TGTGCCAGCAGTGCCGCTAGCGGGGGAAGCACAGATACGCAGTATTTT
>.|TRBD2|TRBJ2-3|TRBV12-5
CASGPGTSRTDTQYF
TGTGCTAGTGGTCCGGGGACTAGCAGAACAGATACGCAGTATTTT
>.|.|TRBJ1-4|TRBV6-5
CASSYSPQGYEKLFF
TGTGCCAGCAGTTACTCGCCCCAGGGGTATGAAAAACTGTTTTTT
>.|TRBD1|TRBJ2-7|TRBV19
CASSMGQGAYEQYF
TGTGCCAGTAGTATGGGACAGGGGGCTTACGAGCAGTACTTC
>.|.|TRBJ1-2|TRBV7-2
CASSPFGVGYTF
TGTGCCAGCAGCCCCTTCGGGGTTGGCTACACCTTC
>.|.|TRBJ2-3|TRBV25-1
CASSDLKTGQDTQYF
TGTGCCAGCAGTGACCTTAAAACAGGCCAGGATACGCAGTATTTT
>.|.|TRBJ1-2|TRBV6-1
CASRGTNYGYTF
TGTGCCAGCAGGGGGACAAATTATGGCTACACCTTC
>.|.|TRBJ2-1|TRBV7-9
CASSFRRGNSYNEQFF
TGTGCCAGCAGCTTTCGTCGGGGGAACTCCTACAATGAGCAGTTCTTC
>.|.|TRBJ2-5|TRBV2
CASRLTTSRETQYF
TGTGCCAGCAGGCTTACTACTAGCAGAGAGACCCAGTACTTC
>few|.|TRBJ1-2|TRBV23-1
CASSLGRAKGYTF
TGCGCCAGCAGTCTGGGCAGGGCGAAAGGCTACACCTTC
>.|.|TRBJ1-1|TRBV6-5
CASSYQMNTEAFF
TGTGCCAGCAGTTATCAGATGAACACTGAAGCTTTCTTT
>.|TRBD1|TRBJ1-6|TRBV2
CASSPPGTGRGIHF
TGTGCCAGCAGTCCCCCCGGGACAGGTCGTGGGATCCACTTT
>.|.|TRBJ1-2|TRBV7-9
CASSLKGNQEHGYTF
TGTGCCAGCAGCTTAAAGGGGAATCAGGAACATGGCTACACCTTC
>.|.|TRBJ1-4|TRBV9
CASSPTQGGLTNEKLFF
TGTGCCAGCAGCCCTACACAGGGTGGCCTCACTAATGAAAAACTGTTTTTT
>once|.|TRBJ1-5|TRBV6-5
CASSQGRQVNQPQHF
TGTGCCAGCAGCCAAGGGAGACAGGTCAATCAGCCCCAGCATTTT
>.|.|TRBJ2-1|TRBV7-9
CASSPVGSSYNEQFF
TGTGCCAGCAGCCCGGTCGGGAGCTCCTACAATGAGCAGTTCTTC
>.|.|TRBJ1-2|TRBV7-9
CASSLAQGTGGYTF
TGTGCCAGCAGCTTAGCTCAGGGTACAGGTGGCTACACCTTC
>few|TRBD1|TRBJ1-1|TRBV7-6
CASSPRDRPEAFF
TGTGCCAGCAGCCCCCGGGACAGGCCAGAAGCTTTCTTT
>.|.|TRBJ2-7|TRBV7-8
CASSLARQLYYEQYF
TGTGCCAGCAGCTTAGCGCGACAGCTTTACTACGAGCAGTACTTC
>.|TRBD2|TRBJ2-3|TRBV4-3
CASSQDWASGGTDTQYF
TGCGCCAGCAGCCAAGATTGGGCTAGCGGGGGCACAGATACGCAGTATTTT
>.|.|TRBJ1-5|TRBV15
CATSRASQGYQPQHF
TGTGCCACCAGCAGAGCTTCTCAGGGATATCAGCCCCAGCATTTT
>.|TRBD1|TRBJ2-1|TRBV27
CASTTGGRSYNEQFF
TGTGCCAGTACCACAGGGGGCAGATCCTACAATGAGCAGTTCTTC
>.|.|TRBJ2-5|TRBV7-9
CASSLVDEREGTQYF
TGTGCCAGCAGCTTAGTAGACGAGAGAGAGGGGACCCAGTACTTC
>.|.|TRBJ2-7|TRBV4-2
CASSQVNLATYEQYF
TGTGCCAGCAGCCAAGTGAATCTAGCGACTTACGAGCAGTACTTC
>.|.|TRBJ1-3|TRBV4-3
CASSQDWTEPGNTIYF
TGCGCCAGCAGCCAAGACTGGACAGAACCTGGAAACACCATATATTTT